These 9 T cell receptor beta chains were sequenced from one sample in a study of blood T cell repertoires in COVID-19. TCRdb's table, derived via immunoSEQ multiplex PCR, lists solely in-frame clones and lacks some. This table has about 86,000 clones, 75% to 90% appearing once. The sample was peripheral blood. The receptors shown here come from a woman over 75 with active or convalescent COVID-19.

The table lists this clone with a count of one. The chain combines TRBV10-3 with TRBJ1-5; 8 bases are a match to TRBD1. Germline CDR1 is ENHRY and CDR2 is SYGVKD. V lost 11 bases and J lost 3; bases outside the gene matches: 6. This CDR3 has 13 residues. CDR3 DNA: TGTGCCGCGACAGGGGACGTCAATCAGCCCCAGCATTTT. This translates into CAATGDVNQPQHF.

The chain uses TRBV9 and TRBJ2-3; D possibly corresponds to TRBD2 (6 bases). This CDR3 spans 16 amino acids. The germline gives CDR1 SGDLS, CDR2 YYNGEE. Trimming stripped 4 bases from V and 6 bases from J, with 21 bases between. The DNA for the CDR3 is TGTGCCAGCAGCCTCCGGGAGAGCCGGGGGTTCGATACGCAGTATTTT. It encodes CASSLRESRGFDTQYF. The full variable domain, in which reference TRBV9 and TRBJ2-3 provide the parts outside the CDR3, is DSGVTQTPKHLITATGQRVTLRCSPRSGDLSVYWYQQSLDQGLQFLIQYYNGEERAKGNILERFSAQQFPDLHSELNLSSLELGDSALYFCASSLRESRGFDTQYFGPGTRLTVL.

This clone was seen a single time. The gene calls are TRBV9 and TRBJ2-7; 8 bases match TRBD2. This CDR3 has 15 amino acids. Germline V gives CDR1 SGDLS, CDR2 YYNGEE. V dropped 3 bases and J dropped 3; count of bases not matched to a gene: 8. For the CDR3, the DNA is TGTGCCAGCAGCGCCGCCGGGACTAGACTCTACGAGCAGTACTTC. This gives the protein CASSAAGTRLYEQYF.

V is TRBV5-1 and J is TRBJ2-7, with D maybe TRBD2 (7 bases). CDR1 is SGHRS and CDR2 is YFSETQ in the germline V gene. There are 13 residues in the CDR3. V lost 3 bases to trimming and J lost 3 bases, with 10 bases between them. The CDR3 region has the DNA TGCGCCAGCAGCTCCGGGGGGCACTACGAGCAGTACTTC. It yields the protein CASSSGGHYEQYF.

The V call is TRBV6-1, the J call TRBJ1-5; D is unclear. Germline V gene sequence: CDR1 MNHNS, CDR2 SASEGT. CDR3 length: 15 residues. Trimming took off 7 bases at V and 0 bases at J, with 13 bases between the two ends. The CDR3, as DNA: TGTGCCAGCACCCCGGATAGGAGTAGCAATCAGCCCCAGCATTTT. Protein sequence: CASTPDRSSNQPQHF.

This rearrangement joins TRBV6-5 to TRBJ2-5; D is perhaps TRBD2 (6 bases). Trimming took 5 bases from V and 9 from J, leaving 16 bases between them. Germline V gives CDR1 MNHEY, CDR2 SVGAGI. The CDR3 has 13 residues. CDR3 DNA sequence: TGTGCCAGCAGTACCCGGGACCGCGGGGCCCAGTACTTC. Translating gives CASSTRDRGAQYF.

CDR3 sequence reads: CASSLAPLQGGGNTIYF. The CDR3 nucleotides are TGCGCCAGCAGCTTGGCCCCACTACAGGGAGGGGGAAACACCATATATTTT. J is TRBJ1-3 and V is TRBV5-1; D might be TRBD1 (6 bases). The V and J ends lost 0 bases and 4 bases respectively, with 17 bases between them. The CDR3 is 17 residues long. Germline assignment: CDR1 SGHRS and CDR2 YFSETQ. Filled out from reference TRBV5-1 and TRBJ1-3, the complete variable domain reads KAGVTQTPRYLIKTRGQQVTLSCSPISGHRSVSWYQQTPGQGLQFLFEYFSETQRNKGNFPGRFSGRQFSNSRSEMNVSTLELGDSALYLCASSLAPLQGGGNTIYFGEGSWLTVV.

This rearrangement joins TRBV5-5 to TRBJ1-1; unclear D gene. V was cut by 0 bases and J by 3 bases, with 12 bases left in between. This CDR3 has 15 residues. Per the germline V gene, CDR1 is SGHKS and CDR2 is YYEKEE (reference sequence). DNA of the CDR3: TGTGCCAGCAGCTTGGCTCAGGCCGTGGACACTGAAGCTTTCTTT. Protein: CASSLAQAVDTEAFF.

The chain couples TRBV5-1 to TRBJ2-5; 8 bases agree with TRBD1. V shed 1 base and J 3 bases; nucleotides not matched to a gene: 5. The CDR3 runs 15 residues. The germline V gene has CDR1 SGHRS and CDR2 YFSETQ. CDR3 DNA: TGCGCCAGCAGCTTGTTAGGGACAGGTGAAGAGACCCAGTACTTC. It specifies CASSLLGTGEETQYF.